Below are 13 T cell receptor beta chains sequenced from a single sample in a study of blood T cell repertoires in COVID-19 (dated by TCRdb to 2020 to 2022). The method behind the library was the immunoSEQ multiplex PCR assay. TCRdb carries this immuneACCESS record with in-frame sequences only. Its versions omit some clonotypes, under half of them owing to an unresolved V gene in the studies checked, with the rest unexplained. The sample records fewer than 35,000 clones, approximately 85% of which are singletons. The ten top clones hold approximately 6.3% of the sample. What was sequenced was peripheral blood. The receptors originated from a man aged 60-69 years with active COVID-19.

The chain employs TRBV2 and TRBJ2-7, with 9 bases that match TRBD1. This CDR3 region has 13 residues. Germline assignment: CDR1 SNHLY and CDR2 FYNNEI. V gave up 8 bases and J gave up 2 bases; unmatched junction bases: 4. CDR3 amino acids: CASGGQGPYEQYF. The CDR3, as DNA: TGTGCCAGCGGGGGACAGGGACCCTACGAGCAGTACTTC.

This chain's CDR3 is CASSWDGQGRNEQFF. The CDR3 bases are TGTGCCAGCAGTTGGGATGGTCAGGGTCGAAATGAGCAGTTCTTC. The gene calls are TRBV2 and TRBJ2-1; the D gene is possibly TRBD1 (5 bases). Trimming pared 5 bases from V and 7 bases from J, leaving 18 bases between. The CDR3 runs to 15 residues. CDR1 is SNHLY, CDR2 FYNNEI, per germline. The full variable domain, with the rest looked up from reference TRBV2 and TRBJ2-1, is EPEVTQTPSHQVTQMGQEVILRCVPISNHLYFYWYRQILGQKVEFLVSFYNNEISEKSEIFDDQFSVERPDGSNFTLKIRSTKLEDSAMYFCASSWDGQGRNEQFFGPGTRLTVL.

V gene TRBV5-1 combines with J gene TRBJ2-3; 9 bases agree with TRBD2. V lost 6 bases and J lost 4; bases outside the gene matches: 15. Germline assignment: CDR1 SGHRS and CDR2 YFSETQ. The CDR3 totals 17 residues. Here the CDR3 reads CASKWGLAGTTADTQYF. Here the CDR3 DNA reads TGCGCCAGCAAGTGGGGTCTAGCGGGAACCACGGCAGATACGCAGTATTTT.

J is TRBJ2-3 and V is TRBV6-1; D may be TRBD1 (6 bases). This CDR3 spans 15 amino acids. The germline CDR1 and CDR2 sequences are MNHNS and SASEGT. Deletions cut 3 bases from V and 0 bases from J, with 10 bases between. The CDR3 nucleotides read TGTGCCAGCAGTGAGGACAGCCGGAGCACAGATACGCAGTATTTT. This sequence encodes CASSEDSRSTDTQYF.

The rearrangement uses TRBV11-2 and TRBJ2-1; TRBD2 matches at 7 bases. CDR1 is SGHAT and CDR2 is FQNNGV in the germline V gene. Trimming removed 0 bases from V and 7 bases from J; junction bases left unmatched: 15. The CDR3 loop spans 18 amino acids. CDR3 loop: CASSLDPRPVRRGNEQFF. As DNA, the CDR3 is TGTGCCAGCAGCTTAGATCCTAGGCCAGTTAGGCGGGGGAATGAGCAGTTCTTC. Variable domain in full (rest from reference TRBV11-2 and TRBJ2-1): EAGVAQSPRYKIIEKRQSVAFWCNPISGHATLYWYQQILGQGPKLLIQFQNNGVVDDSQLPKDRFSAERLKGVDSTLKIQPAKLEDSAVYLCASSLDPRPVRRGNEQFFGPGTRLTVL.

In DNA form, the CDR3 reads TGTGCCATGCGGACAGACACCTATGGCTACACCTTC. Protein: CAMRTDTYGYTF. The genes are TRBV5-4 and TRBJ1-2; possibly TRBD1 for D (6 bases). CDR3 length: 12 residues. Trimming left V 9 bases short and J 4 bases short, with 13 bases between. Per the germline V gene, CDR1 is SGHNT and CDR2 is YYREEE (reference sequence).

The V gene is TRBV28, the J gene TRBJ2-1; the D gene is possibly TRBD2 (5 bases). This CDR3 is 15 amino acids long. Germline-derived CDR1 and CDR2 are MDHEN and SYDVKM. The germline V and J ends were trimmed by 6 bases and 6 bases, with 18 bases remaining between them. CDR3 sequence (DNA): TGTGCCAGCAGCCGGCGGTTGCGGGTTTTCAATGAGCAGTTCTTC. Amino acid sequence: CASSRRLRVFNEQFF.

This clone was seen a handful of times. The chain recombines TRBV28 with TRBJ2-5; 9 bases agree with TRBD1. Losses at the gene ends were 4 bases for V and 4 bases for J; bases not matched to a gene: 7. The germline CDR1 and CDR2 sequences are MDHEN and SYDVKM. This CDR3 has 15 residues. The CDR3, as DNA: TGTGCCAGCAGTTCTCCTGGGACAGGGATAGAGACCCAGTACTTC. Translating gives CASSSPGTGIETQYF. The full variable domain, with the rest looked up from reference TRBV28 and TRBJ2-5, is DVKVTQSSRYLVKRTGEKVFLECVQDMDHENMFWYRQDPGLGLRLIYFSYDVKMKEKGDIPEGYSVSREKKERFSLILESASTNQTSMYLCASSSPGTGIETQYFGPGTRLLVL.

The chain uses TRBV7-2 and TRBJ2-3; unclear D gene. The V gene's germline CDR1 is SGHTA and CDR2 FQGNSA. The length of the CDR3 is 15 residues. The V end lost 1 base, the J end lost 2 bases, and 10 bases lay between the germline ends. The CDR3 reads CASSLGHSHTDTQYF. The DNA for the CDR3 is TGTGCCAGCAGCTTAGGTCACAGCCACACAGATACGCAGTATTTT.

J is TRBJ1-4 and V is TRBV28, with D possibly being TRBD1 (5 bases). Germline V lookup: CDR1 MDHEN, CDR2 SYDVKM. CDR3 size: 15 residues. V lost 2 bases and J lost 5, with 12 bases in between. The CDR3 loop reads CASSLGGTSNEKLFF. In DNA form, the CDR3 reads TGTGCCAGCAGTTTAGGGGGGACGAGCAATGAAAAACTGTTTTTT.

The rearrangement joins TRBV6-5 to TRBJ1-5, with 8 bases fitting TRBD1. The germline V gene encodes CDR1 MNHEY and CDR2 SVGAGI. Trimming took 6 bases from V and 10 from J; bases not matched to a gene: 14. This CDR3 is built from 15 residues. The CDR3 nucleotides read TGTGCCAGCAGGGAGTACGGGACAGGAAGAGTTCCCCAGCATTTT. It translates to CASREYGTGRVPQHF.

Here the CDR3 DNA reads TGCGCCAGCAGTGGGACTAGCGGCACAGATACGCAGTATTTT. Translation: CASSGTSGTDTQYF. V and J are TRBV10-1 and TRBJ2-3, with 9 bases aligning to TRBD2. The CDR3 loop spans 14 amino acids. The germline V gene has CDR1 WNHNN and CDR2 SYGVQD (reference sequence). The J segment lost 1 base and the V segment lost 4 bases, leaving 0 bases of the junction unmatched.

This chain uses TRBV3-1 (or the pseudogene TRBV3-2) with TRBJ2-1; TRBD2 matches 10 bases. Germline lookup yields CDR1 LGHDT and CDR2 YNNKEL (reference sequence). There are 18 residues in the CDR3. V dropped 0 bases and J dropped 6; count of bases not matched to a gene: 11. CDR3 region: CASSQDIGLAGAVNEQFF. CDR3 nucleotides: TGTGCCAGCAGCCAAGATATAGGTCTAGCGGGAGCGGTCAATGAGCAGTTCTTC.